The entry below describes one T cell receptor (beta chain). No antigen is known for it. Base qualities are not at hand, and no much larger clone is one base apart. CDR1 is given as LGHNT and CDR2 as FRNRAP, both from the germline V gene. From the cysteine through the phenylalanine, the CDR3 covers 14 amino acids. Of the read, only the CDR3 DNA is kept; its 42 bases are in frame from base 1. V drops 7 bases and J drops 4 bases, leaving 16 bases in between. The immunoSEQ assay was used to amplify and sequence the TCR beta locus, producing bulk TCR Vbeta CDR3 data. The paper's data handling went like this. CDR3s were excluded if they were non-productive, were shorter than 7 amino acids, or did not start with C or end with F/W. Only specimens with at least 1000 reads were analysed, and clonotypes were defined at the amino acid level. Clonality was calculated as 1 minus Pielou's evenness. Library sizes were equalized by abundance-weighted random subsampling with replacement, repeated 100 times to report 95% confidence intervals. Repertoire overlap was quantified using the Morisita overlap index, and the top 40 clones per specimen were examined for overlap with the irAE. In TCRdb, the immuneACCESS table is reduced to in-frame sequences with V and J assigned. These tables do not hold every clone; where another copy was compared, an unresolved V gene accounts for under half, and the others remain unexplained. V, J and clone size derive from that table, while D and trimming were established from the DNA sequence. For this sample there are 4,500 or so clones; 82% appear just once. Of the sample, 20% to 25% falls within the top ten clones.

These data belong to a study of T cells in tumors and immune-related adverse events (dated by TCRdb to the early 2020s). The treatment or condition label corresponds to: nivolumab (PD-1 blockade) given before sampling. The DNeasy Blood and Tissue Kit was used to extract DNA from formalin-fixed paraffin-embedded specimens. Source: skin tissue, taken from a patient treated with anti-PD-1 therapy. This clonotype was obtained from a female donor with metastatic renal cell carcinoma. Recombination joined TRBV12-5 with TRBJ2-5; confidence is insufficient to name the D gene. The DNA sequence follows: TGTGCTAGTGCCCCTCTTTCAAGGGCAGAGACCCAGTACTTC. It is translated as CASAPLSRAETQYF.